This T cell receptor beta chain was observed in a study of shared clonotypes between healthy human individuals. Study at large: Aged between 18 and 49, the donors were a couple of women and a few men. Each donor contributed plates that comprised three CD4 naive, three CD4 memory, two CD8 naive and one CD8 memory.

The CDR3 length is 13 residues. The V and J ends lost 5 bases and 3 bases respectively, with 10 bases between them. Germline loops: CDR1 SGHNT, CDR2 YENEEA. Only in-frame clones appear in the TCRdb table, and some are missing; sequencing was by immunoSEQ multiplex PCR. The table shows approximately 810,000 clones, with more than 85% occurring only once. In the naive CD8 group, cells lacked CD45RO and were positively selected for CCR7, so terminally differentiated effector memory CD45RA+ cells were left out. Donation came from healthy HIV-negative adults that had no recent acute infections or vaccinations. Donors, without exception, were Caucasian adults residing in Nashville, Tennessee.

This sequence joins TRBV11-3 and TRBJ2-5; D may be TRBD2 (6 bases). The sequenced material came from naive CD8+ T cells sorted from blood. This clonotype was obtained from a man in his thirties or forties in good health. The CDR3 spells CASSGASEETQYF. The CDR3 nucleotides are TGTGCCAGCAGCGGGGCTAGCGAAGAGACCCAGTACTTC.